The table lists the clone carrying this T cell receptor beta chain with a few counts. Its specificity is unknown. This sample stems from a study of cytomegalovirus exposure and HLA in healthy donors. Unrecorded immune exposures were likely, despite nominal health at sampling. PCR used 60 Vbeta primers and 13 Jbeta primers. Data came from immunoSEQ multiplex PCR; TCRdb stores just in-frame clones and leaves some out. The sample records roughly 150,000 clones, about 74% being singletons. This CDR3 spans 14 amino acids. Germline CDR1 reads SGHTA; CDR2 reads FQGNSA. V was shortened by 5 bases and J by 0 bases, with 11 bases between the two germline ends. Whole-study results and caveats: A later analysis reported that several of the most significant clusters appeared to be linked to common viral pathogens, among them Epstein-Barr virus. Later on, an analysis showed TCR association rates differing by HLA locus, with DRB1 the most and HLA-C the fewest.

V gene TRBV7-2 combines with J gene TRBJ2-7; D gene ambiguous. The sequencing input was PBMCs. This TCR came from a male donor in good health and CMV-seronegative. The CDR3 coding sequence is TGTGCCAGCAGCCTCGAGAGGAGCTCCTACGAGCAGTACTTC. Amino acids: CASSLERSSYEQYF.